The clone carrying this TCR beta chain turned up a few times. Its antigen is not known. There are 15 residues in the CDR3. CDR1 is SGHVS, CDR2 FQNEAQ, per germline. V lost 3 bases and J lost 5; bases outside the gene matches: 5. To make TCR beta libraries, researchers used iRepertoire HTBI primers and Arm-PCR of CDR3 regions. TCRdb passed the multiplex PCR reads through MiXCR, listing each CDR3 protein once. Of about 560,000 distinct CDR3 sequences in the sample, more than 15% are singletons; the top ten hold 12%. This record comes from a study of regulatory T cells in long-lasting Graves disease. Study-wide results and limits: Persistent disease showed a preference for TRBV28, TRBJ1-2 and TRBJ2-5. Persistent Graves' cases showed lower TCR diversity than newly diagnosed cases.

This sample's time point: newly diagnosed GD, antithyroid drugs for less than 3 months. After RNA was extracted from PBMCs, the TCR library was made from it. In addition, the sample was reused for a study of T cells in Graves' hyperthyroidism and ophthalmopathy.

The receptor was derived from a man aged 18 to 35 with Graves disease. The material was peripheral blood mononuclear cells (PBMCs), obtained at new diagnosis, from a patient treated with antithyroid drugs. The chain has TRBV7-8 and TRBJ2-3, with 10 bases that match TRBD2. CDR3 protein: CASSFRLAGGDTQYF. The DNA for the CDR3 is TGTGCCAGCAGCTTTCGACTAGCGGGCGGAGATACGCAGTATTTT.